These 22 T cell receptor beta chains originate from one sample sequenced in a study of blood T cell repertoires in COVID-19. This table comes from immunoSEQ multiplex PCR, and its TCRdb copy is limited to in-frame clones, with some not included. Counted here are 88,000 or so clones, 85% occurring once; the ten biggest clones make up about 4%. The specimen was peripheral blood. Receptor source: a man between 60 and 70 years old with acute or convalescent COVID-19.

This chain uses TRBV7-2 with TRBJ1-6; 7 nucleotides line up with TRBD1. The CDR3 covers 14 residues. Germline V lookup: CDR1 SGHTA, CDR2 FQGNSA. With V trimmed by 3 bases and J by 10 bases, 6 bases remained unmatched. The CDR3 DNA is TGTGCCAGCAGCTTGACAGGGAGGCGGTCACCCCTCCACTTT. This translates into CASSLTGRRSPLHF.

This clone has only one observation. The J gene is TRBJ1-6, the V gene TRBV5-1; TRBD1 matches 11 bases. The J segment lost 9 bases and the V segment lost 3 bases, leaving 11 bases of the junction unmatched. Germline V lookup: CDR1 SGHRS, CDR2 YFSETQ. The CDR3 loop spans 17 amino acids. CDR3: CASSWGSGQGASSPLHF. In nucleotides, the CDR3 is TGCGCCAGCAGCTGGGGCTCAGGACAGGGGGCGAGTTCACCCCTCCACTTT.

The chain is built from TRBV5-5 and TRBJ2-7, with TRBD1 matching 8 bases. V trimming: 2 bases; J trimming: 7 bases; junction bases outside the gene matches: 11. CDR1 is SGHKS and CDR2 is YYEKEE in the germline V gene (reference sequence). The CDR3 is 15 residues long. The CDR3 bases are TGTGCCAGCAGCTTCCCTCTCAGGGGGCTGGGGGAGCAGTACTTC. It encodes CASSFPLRGLGEQYF.

V usage is TRBV29-1 and J usage is TRBJ2-1; TRBD2 aligns across 11 bases. The CDR3 runs 17 residues. V gave up 1 base and J gave up 1 base; unmatched junction bases: 6. Germline CDR1 is SQVTM and CDR2 is ANQGSEA. The CDR3, as DNA: TGCAGCGTTGAAGGCGGGAGACTAGCGGGGTCCTACAATGAGCAGTTCTTC. Residues: CSVEGGRLAGSYNEQFF.

The J gene is TRBJ1-4, the V gene TRBV6-2 or TRBV6-3; possible D gene TRBD1, 5 bases. V was pared by 2 bases and J by 8 bases, with 15 bases between. Germline V gene sequence: CDR1 MNHEY, CDR2 SVGEGT. The CDR3 runs 15 residues. CDR3 nucleotide sequence: TGTGCCAGCAGTTACGGGGGACCGGGGGTGGAAAAACTGTTTTTT. Translation: CASSYGGPGVEKLFF.

The chain recombines TRBV27 with TRBJ1-2, with TRBD1 identical over 12 bases. There are 16 residues in the CDR3. The J segment lost 5 bases and the V segment lost 3 bases, leaving 7 bases of the junction unmatched. Germline loops: CDR1 MNHEY, CDR2 SMNVEV (reference sequence). The CDR3 nucleotides read TGTGCCAGCAGTTTCCTACGGGACAGGGGGCTGTATGGCTACACCTTC. This translates into CASSFLRDRGLYGYTF.

The V call is TRBV3-1 (or the pseudogene TRBV3-2), the J call TRBJ1-6, with D possibly being TRBD1 (6 bases). In germline, CDR1 is LGHDT, CDR2 YNNKEL (reference sequence). The CDR3 has 14 amino acids. V gave up 6 bases and J gave up 9 bases, with 15 bases separating them. The CDR3 coding sequence is TGTGCCAGCAGTGCAGGGGTGGATCGTTCACCCCTCCACTTT. This translates into CASSAGVDRSPLHF.

J is TRBJ1-5 and V is TRBV12-2. TRBV12-2 is flagged as a pseudogene. CDR3 length: 15 residues. The CDR3 spells CASRLGVWEGQPQHF. The CDR3, as DNA: TGTGCAAGTCGCTTGGGAGTTTGGGAGGGTCAGCCCCAGCATTTT.

The chain uses TRBV5-4 and TRBJ2-3; D gene ambiguous. The CDR3 spans 14 residues. V was shortened by 0 bases and J by 1 base, with 6 bases between the two germline ends. CDR1 is SGHNT and CDR2 is YYREEE in the germline V gene (reference sequence). In DNA, the CDR3 is TGTGCCAGCAGCTTGGCCGGAGGCACAGATACGCAGTATTTT. Translated, it gives CASSLAGGTDTQYF.

V and J are TRBV4-3 and TRBJ2-7, with D perhaps matching TRBD1 (6 bases). Trimming took off 0 bases at V and 1 base at J, with 10 bases between the two ends. The CDR3 is 15 amino acids. In germline, CDR1 is LGHNA, CDR2 YSLEER. CDR3 protein: CASSQETGPSYEQYF. The CDR3 bases are TGCGCCAGCAGCCAAGAGACAGGACCATCCTACGAGCAGTACTTC.

Here the CDR3 DNA reads TGTGCCAGCAGCTGGGGGGAGGCAACCAACTATGGCTACACCTTC. Protein product: CASSWGEATNYGYTF. The V call is TRBV5-8, the J call TRBJ1-2; D is perhaps TRBD1 (5 bases). Between the trimmed V and J ends, which lost 3 bases and 2 bases, there was a span of 14 bases. The CDR3 consists of 15 residues. Germline CDR1 is SGHTS and CDR2 is YDEGEE.

The rearrangement uses TRBV28 and TRBJ2-1; 7 nucleotides line up with TRBD1. The CDR3 is 14 amino acids. Germline V gene data show CDR1 as MDHEN and CDR2 as SYDVKM. The J segment lost 10 bases and the V segment lost 6 bases, leaving 12 bases of the junction unmatched. The CDR3 DNA follows: TGTGCCAGCAGGCCGGGACAGTATTTCAACGAGCAGTTCTTC. Protein sequence: CASRPGQYFNEQFF.

The genes are TRBV12-5 and TRBJ2-3, with D perhaps matching TRBD2 (6 bases). Between the trimmed V and J ends, which lost 2 bases and 4 bases, there was a span of 10 bases. CDR1 is LGHNT and CDR2 is FRNRAP in the germline V gene. There are 14 residues in the CDR3. The DNA of the CDR3 is TGTGCTAGTGGTTTGAGCAGGGAGGCAGATACGCAGTATTTT. It translates to CASGLSREADTQYF. Full variable domain (rest looked up from reference TRBV12-5 and TRBJ2-3): DARVTQTPRHKVTEMGQEVTMRCQPILGHNTVFWYRQTMMQGLELLAYFRNRAPLDDSGMPKDRFSAEMPDATLATLKIQPSEPRDSAVYFCASGLSREADTQYFGPGTRLTVL.

CDR3 DNA sequence: TGTGCCAGCTCGTCAGATTATAGCAATCAGCCCCAGCATTTT. It translates to CASSSDYSNQPQHF. The chain employs TRBV18 and TRBJ1-5; D is unclear. V lost 6 bases to trimming and J lost 0 bases, with 9 bases between them. In germline, CDR1 is KGHSH, CDR2 LQKENI. The CDR3 sequence is 14 residues long.

The rearrangement joins TRBV6-2 or TRBV6-3 to TRBJ2-5; the D is unclear. Trimming stripped 5 bases from V and 1 base from J, with 8 bases between. The germline CDR1 and CDR2 sequences are MNHEY and SVGEGT. The CDR3 extends over 13 amino acids. Here the CDR3 DNA reads TGTGCCAGCAGTAAGACACCCCAAGAGACCCAGTACTTC. It is translated as CASSKTPQETQYF.

The chain links TRBV19 to TRBJ1-4; 8 positions match TRBD1. The germline gives CDR1 LNHDA, CDR2 SQIVND (reference sequence). The CDR3 covers 14 residues. The V gene end was trimmed by 7 bases and the J gene end by 8 bases; junction bases not matched to a gene: 9. CDR3 sequence (DNA): TGTGCCAGTAACAATCATAGACAGGGGGAAAAACTGTTTTTT. Its translation is CASNNHRQGEKLFF.

The genes are TRBV28 and TRBJ1-5, with 9 bases identical to TRBD1. Losses at the gene ends were 8 bases for V and 2 bases for J; bases not matched to a gene: 1. Germline CDR1 MDHEN, CDR2 SYDVKM. The CDR3 consists of 13 residues. CDR3 in amino acids: CASRTGGNQPQHF. In nucleotides, the CDR3 is TGTGCCAGCCGGACAGGGGGCAATCAGCCCCAGCATTTT.

The chain couples TRBV6-5 to TRBJ2-7; no clear D. Germline V gene sequence: CDR1 MNHEY, CDR2 SVGAGI. Trimming stripped 0 bases from V and 2 bases from J, with 11 bases between. The CDR3 sequence is 15 residues long. In DNA, the CDR3 is TGTGCCAGCAGTTACTCGTTAGGCACTACCTACGAGCAGTACTTC. Translated, it gives CASSYSLGTTYEQYF.

The chain is built from TRBV2 and TRBJ1-4, with D possibly being TRBD1 (5 bases). The CDR3 is 14 amino acids. Germline-derived CDR1 and CDR2 are SNHLY and FYNNEI. Trimming removed 3 bases at V and 7 bases at J, with 12 bases between. CDR3 amino acids: CASSDGGMVEKLFF. The CDR3 DNA follows: TGTGCCAGCAGTGACGGGGGTATGGTTGAAAAACTGTTTTTT.

This sequence joins TRBV19 and TRBJ2-7, with 9 positions matching TRBD1. Per the germline V gene, CDR1 is LNHDA and CDR2 is SQIVND (reference sequence). CDR3 length equals 14 residues. The junction had 9 bases not matched to a gene; V was cut back by 6 bases and J by 6 bases. This CDR3 reads CASSSAGTGIEQYF. CDR3 DNA sequence: TGTGCCAGTAGCTCAGCCGGGACAGGGATCGAGCAGTACTTC.

This rearrangement joins TRBV27 to TRBJ2-3; D gene ambiguous. The CDR3 sequence is 14 residues long. Germline values: CDR1 MNHEY, CDR2 SMNVEV (reference sequence). The V gene lost 2 bases and the J gene lost 4 bases, with 10 bases spanning the gap. CDR3 DNA: TGTGCCAGCAGTTTACGTCAGATCGCAGATACGCAGTATTTT. Its protein product is CASSLRQIADTQYF.

The chain employs TRBV19 and TRBJ1-4; 7 bases agree with TRBD1. Germline trimming cut 4 bases from V and 0 bases from J; bases unmatched to any gene: 11. CDR3 size: 18 residues. CDR1 is LNHDA and CDR2 is SQIVND in the germline V gene (reference sequence). CDR3 sequence reads: CASSTLTGEHATNEKLFF. CDR3 sequence (DNA): TGTGCCAGTAGTACGCTAACAGGGGAGCACGCAACTAATGAAAAACTGTTTTTT.